Presented here are 10 T cell receptor beta chains from one specimen sequenced in a study of human T cells and chemical hapten exposure. TCRdb analysed the RACE reads with MiXCR anew, one entry per CDR3 protein. The sample has 95,000 to 150,000 distinct CDR3 sequences; approximately 10% are singletons. Regarding time point: patch test 3, about 24 weeks after DPC sensitization. Sample treatment: therapeutic diphenylcyclopropenone sensitization with weekly scalp DPC. Sequenced here: whole blood, sampled in connection with sensitization to the hapten diphenylcyclopropenone (DPC). All receptors come from a woman aged 45-65 years with alopecia areata. Some clones in this sample may be carry-over from other donors' samples.

J is TRBJ2-3 and V is TRBV4-2; D not certain. Germline CDR1 reads LGHNA; CDR2 reads YNFKEQ. Trimming stripped 4 bases from V and 2 bases from J, with 7 bases between. This CDR3 region has 13 residues. CDR3 sequence (DNA): TGTGCCAGCAGCCCCTCCATCACAGATACGCAGTATTTT. Translation: CASSPSITDTQYF.

Concerning this clonotype itself: One end of the junction is discordant with germline, which a read error may explain. The rearrangement uses TRBV6-6 and TRBJ2-1; tentative D call: TRBD2 (5 bases). Germline CDR1 MNHNY, CDR2 SVGAGI (reference sequence). CDR3 length: 12 amino acids. The CDR3 region is CASGYIRGEQFF. Written as DNA, the CDR3 is TGTGCCAGCGGTTACATCCGGGGAGAGCAGTTCTTC.

The chain is built from TRBV29-1 and TRBJ2-2, with TRBD2 matching 9 bases. V shed 7 bases and J 1 base; nucleotides not matched to a gene: 4. The germline V gene encodes CDR1 SQVTM and CDR2 ANQGSEA. CDR3 length: 14 amino acids. The CDR3 is CSGALAGNTGELFF. CDR3 nucleotide sequence: TGCAGCGGAGCACTAGCGGGGAACACCGGGGAGCTGTTTTTT.

This chain connects TRBV6-2 or TRBV6-3 to TRBJ1-2, with TRBD1 as a possible D gene (5 bases). The CDR3 contains 14 residues. The V gene's germline CDR1 is MNHEY and CDR2 SVGEGT. V lost 2 bases, J lost 0 bases, and 7 bases lay in between. CDR3 sequence (DNA): TGTGCCAGCAGTTACGTGACAGCTAACTATGGCTACACCTTC. This codes for CASSYVTANYGYTF.

This clonotype has more than one count but fewer than ten. The chain combines TRBV12-3 or TRBV12-4 with TRBJ2-2; TRBD2 is a possible D gene (5 bases). The V end lost 7 bases, the J end lost 6 bases, and 12 bases lay between the germline ends. This CDR3 region has 13 residues. The CDR3 is CASTELASGELFF. CDR3 nucleotide sequence: TGTGCCAGCACCGAGCTAGCCTCCGGGGAGCTGTTTTTT.

This clonotype has only a few counts. This chain uses TRBV11-2 with TRBJ2-5, with 9 nucleotides matching TRBD1. CDR1 SGHAT and CDR2 FQNNGV come from the germline V gene. The CDR3 spans 15 residues. Trimming cost V 3 bases and J 1 base; bases outside gene matches: 3. Here the CDR3 reads CASSFGQGTQETQYF. The CDR3 DNA follows: TGTGCCAGCAGCTTTGGACAGGGGACCCAAGAGACCCAGTACTTC.

In its sample, this clonotype was seen many times. CDR3 protein: CASGSGTADGGYTF. The CDR3 DNA sequence: TGTGCTAGTGGTAGTGGGACAGCCGACGGGGGCTACACCTTC. This chain links TRBV12-5 with TRBJ1-2, with 7 bases identical to TRBD1. Trimming at V came to 5 bases and at J to 8 bases, leaving 11 bases not matched to a gene. The CDR3 loop spans 14 amino acids. From germline, CDR1 is LGHNT and CDR2 FRNRAP.

The rearrangement links TRBV6-6 to TRBJ2-7; 9 bases map to TRBD1. Germline loops: CDR1 MNHNY, CDR2 SVGAGI (reference sequence). Germline trimming cut 0 bases from V and 1 base from J; bases unmatched to any gene: 7. The CDR3 contains 17 residues. CDR3 nucleotide sequence: TGTGCCAGCAGTTACTCCCTGGGACAGGGAGGATCCTACGAGCAGTACTTC. It codes for CASSYSLGQGGSYEQYF.

This clonotype was counted only a few times. The chain joins TRBV21-1 to TRBJ2-7. TRBV21-1 is termed a pseudogene. This CDR3 contains 14 residues. CDR3 loop: CASSPKSRTYEQYF. CDR3 DNA: TGTGCCAGCAGCCCAAAGAGTAGGACCTACGAGCAGTACTTC.

The genes are TRBV29-1 and TRBJ2-3; D is perhaps TRBD2 (7 bases). V was shortened by 8 bases and J by 3 bases, with 21 bases between the two germline ends. CDR1 and CDR2 from the germline V gene are SQVTM and ANQGSEA. The CDR3 is 15 amino acids. As DNA, the CDR3 is TGCAGCACCCGGGGGGCCCGAGACGCGACAGATACGCAGTATTTT. This translates into CSTRGARDATDTQYF.